This TCR beta chain was captured by sequencing in a study of beta chain features in type 1 diabetes. Findings and limits, study-wide: TCRB CDR3s from Type 1 diabetes patients were moderately but significantly shorter in all four CD4+ subsets.

This clone was picked up a small number of times. The antigen is not known. The CDR3 totals 14 residues. V dropped 0 bases and J dropped 2 bases, with 5 bases sitting between them. CDR1 and CDR2 from the germline V gene are SGDLS and YYNGEE. As every portion of the isolated RNA was reverse transcribed, the sequencing read expressed TCRB transcripts. Assay: immunoSEQ multiplex PCR; the TCRdb copy retains only in-frame clones and omits some. This sample has 250,000 to 350,000 clones, with 14% found just once. The chain recombines TRBV9 with TRBJ2-2, with TRBD2 as a possible D gene (5 bases). The sequence came from a man aged 25-45 years with type 1 diabetes. The sequenced sample was naive CD4+ T cells from blood. Here the CDR3 DNA reads TGTGCCAGCAGCGTAGCTAGCAACACCGGGGAGCTGTTTTTT. As protein: CASSVASNTGELFF.